This TCR beta chain was identified in a study of blood T cell repertoires in COVID-19 (dated by TCRdb to about 2020). A note on the overall study: Collaborator samples came from the United States, Italy and Spain and covered acute and convalescent phases of COVID-19. The material from the prospective study consisted of cDNA or gDNA derived from T cells, B-cell-depleted T cells, or PBMCs. The dataset comprised deeply sampled blood TCRbeta repertoires from subjects exposed to, actively infected with, or recovered from COVID-19. A freely available public database, intended as a resource for researchers studying the immune response to SARS-CoV-2, is where the repertoires were released. The samples were drawn from two sources: the first 160 participants of the ongoing ImmuneRACE study, and approximately 1,300 subjects contributed by 6 global collaborators. Nearly every sample came with metadata listing a de-identified subject ID, COVID-19 status, age in years and sex. HLA class I and class II types, where available, came from metadata supplied by the sample provider rather than from assay-based typing. Overall study results and their limits: The amount of clinical and demographic metadata varied by source and participant and was provided uncurated.

The collaborating institutions used their own protocols to collect whole blood in K2EDTA tubes. For TCRbeta analysis, collaborator samples were shipped as frozen whole blood, as isolated PBMCs, or as DNA extracted from either sample type. Concerning this clone: Its target antigen remains unknown. The record has no base qualities; no much larger clone is one base away.

V is pared back by 1 base and J by 2 bases, with 7 bases lying between the germline termini. CDR3 length: 14 amino acids, cysteine to phenylalanine. The retained sequence is limited to the CDR3, 42 bases, with the frame set at the first base. The germline V gene (reference sequence) specifies LGHDT as CDR1 and YNNKEL as CDR2. TCRbeta CDR3 regions were amplified from genomic DNA by means of the immunoSEQ Assay, a bias-controlled multiplex PCR. On the study's bioinformatics: The number of nucleated cells in each sample was estimated from the amplification of reference gene primers within the assay. To quantify the absolute abundance of each unique TCRbeta CDR3 rearrangement, sequence reads were collapsed and filtered. Productive Simpson clonality was computed per sample as the square root of Simpson's diversity index over productive rearrangements. The immuneACCESS repertoire file appears here via TCRdb, limited to in-frame rearrangements. These files lack a portion of the clones; in checked studies, under half of the deficit traces to unresolved V genes, and the cause of the others is not known. That table is the source of V, J and clone size, and D and trimming were worked out from the DNA. This sample has tens of thousands of clones in its table, and around 88% of those were observed once. Clones ranked in the top ten supply around 6% of the sample.

What was sequenced was peripheral blood. The chain couples TRBV3-1 (or the pseudogene TRBV3-2) to TRBJ2-3; the D segment could be TRBD2, given 5 matching bases. The sequence derives from an older woman with acute or convalescent COVID-19. In nucleotides, the sequence is TGTGCCAGCAGCCAAGCGACTACCACAGATACGCAGTATTTT. The encoded protein is CASSQATTTDTQYF.